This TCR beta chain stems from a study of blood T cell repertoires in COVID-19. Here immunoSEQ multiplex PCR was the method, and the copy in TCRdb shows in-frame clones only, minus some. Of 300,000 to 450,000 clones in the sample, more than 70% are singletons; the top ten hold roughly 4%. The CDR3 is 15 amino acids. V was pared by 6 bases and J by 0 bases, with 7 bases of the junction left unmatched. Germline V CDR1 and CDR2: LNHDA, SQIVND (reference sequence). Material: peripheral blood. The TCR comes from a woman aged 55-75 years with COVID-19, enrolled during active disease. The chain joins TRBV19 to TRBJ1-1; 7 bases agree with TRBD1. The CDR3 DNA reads TGTGCCAGTAGCCCTAGACAGGGAATGAACACTGAAGCTTTCTTT. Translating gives CASSPRQGMNTEAFF.